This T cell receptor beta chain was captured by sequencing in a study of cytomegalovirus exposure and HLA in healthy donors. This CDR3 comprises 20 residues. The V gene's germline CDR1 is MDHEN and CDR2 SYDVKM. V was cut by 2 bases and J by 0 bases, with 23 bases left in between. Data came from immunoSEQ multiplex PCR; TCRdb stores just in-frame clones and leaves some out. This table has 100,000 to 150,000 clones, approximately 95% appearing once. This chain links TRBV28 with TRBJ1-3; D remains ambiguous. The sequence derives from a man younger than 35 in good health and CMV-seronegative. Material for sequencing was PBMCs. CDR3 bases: TGTGCCAGCAGTTTAAGTTTAGTACGGGTCTCCTCCCTCTCTGGAAACACCATATATTTT. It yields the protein CASSLSLVRVSSLSGNTIYF.